Described below is a single T cell receptor (beta chain) sequence and its context. The data are from a study of PD-L1 blockade in urothelial cancer. CDR3 length equals 16 residues. The germline V gene encodes CDR1 KGHSH and CDR2 LQKENI. Trimming took 0 bases from V and 4 from J; bases not matched to a gene: 7. Time point meaning: peripheral blood 6 weeks after treatment start. Sequenced by immunoSEQ multiplex PCR; TCRdb stores in-frame clones only, minus some. The data show around 100,000 clones, less than 95% seen once. This rearrangement joins TRBV18 to TRBJ2-7; 9 bases map to TRBD2. Sequenced here: PBMCs, sampled around atezolizumab (anti-PD-L1) treatment. This TCR derives from a man aged 55 to 69 with urothelial cancer. The CDR3 loop is CASSPPLAGGRYEQYF. As DNA, the CDR3 is TGTGCCAGCTCACCACCACTAGCGGGTGGACGATACGAGCAGTACTTC.